The clone carrying this T cell receptor beta chain has only a few counts. Its matching antigen is unknown. V lost 3 bases and J lost 6; bases outside the gene matches: 7. This CDR3 comprises 14 residues. CDR1 and CDR2 (germline): DFQATT, SNEGSKA (reference sequence). Preparation of the TCRbeta library used unique molecular identifiers. MiXCR, applied by TCRdb to the PCR reads, yields one record per CDR3 protein. The sample yields about 400,000 distinct CDR3 sequences, about 17% seen once. This specimen comes from a study of T-cell reconstitution after alpha-beta-depleted transplantation in children. Points from the study as a whole: A year post-transplant, T-cell counts and diversity derived mostly from newly produced T cells. Surviving recipient T cells and thymic progenitors produced the high day-60 TCRbeta diversity seen in some patients. Alpha-beta T cells present about two months after transplant were reported to originate from several hundred expanded graft clones.

The receptor was derived from a boy under three years old who had a stem cell transplant for Wiskott-Aldrich syndrome, so the T cells may come from the graft donor. The chain combines TRBV20-1 with TRBJ2-4; 8 nucleotides line up with TRBD1. Sequenced material: PBMCs, mostly from graft donor cells, taken 360 days after TCRalphabeta/CD19-depleted stem cell transplant. CDR3 in DNA: TGCAGTGCTAGTACAGGGGGGTTCGGAAACATTCAGTACTTC. Protein product: CSASTGGFGNIQYF.